This TCR beta chain is drawn from a study of response to subunit inactivated influenza vaccine. Study conclusions and caveats: New T cells are recruited in small numbers by each seasonal influenza vaccination, according to the authors' suggestion.

TCRdb used MiXCR to reprocess the RT-PCR reads, holding one entry per CDR3 protein. Here the sample spans about 700,000 distinct CDR3 sequences, approximately 14% being singletons. This clonotype was observed a handful of times. The target antigen is unknown. The V and J ends lost 0 bases and 8 bases, in that order; junction bases with no gene match: 7. The germline CDR1 and CDR2 sequences are SGHDT and YYEEEE. The CDR3 covers 15 residues. This rearrangement joins TRBV5-6 to TRBJ2-1; TRBD1 aligns across 8 bases. Sequences were derived from PBMCs from blood, sampled about 14 days before vaccination. The receptor was isolated from a man aged 45-65 years who received an inactivated influenza vaccine. CDR3 sequence: CASSLEGQGSHEQFF. The CDR3 nucleotides are TGTGCCAGCAGCTTGGAAGGACAGGGTAGCCATGAGCAGTTCTTC. Combining the CDR3 with reference TRBV5-6 and TRBJ2-1 gives the whole variable domain DAGVTQSPTHLIKTRGQQVTLRCSPKSGHDTVSWYQQALGQGPQFIFQYYEEEERQRGNFPDRFSGHQFPNYSSELNVNALLLGDSALYLCASSLEGQGSHEQFFGPGTRLTVL.